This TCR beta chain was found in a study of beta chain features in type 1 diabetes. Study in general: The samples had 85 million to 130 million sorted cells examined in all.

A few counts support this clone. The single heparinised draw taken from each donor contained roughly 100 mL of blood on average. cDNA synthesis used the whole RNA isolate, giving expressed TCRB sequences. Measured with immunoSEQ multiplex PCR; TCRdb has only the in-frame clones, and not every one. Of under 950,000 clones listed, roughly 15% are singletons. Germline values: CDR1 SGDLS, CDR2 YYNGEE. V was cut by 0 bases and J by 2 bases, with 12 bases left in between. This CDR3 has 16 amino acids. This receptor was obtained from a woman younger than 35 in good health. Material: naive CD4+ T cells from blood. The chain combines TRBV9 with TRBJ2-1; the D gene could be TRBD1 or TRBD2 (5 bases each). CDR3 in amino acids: CASSVARDHTYNEQFF. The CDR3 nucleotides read TGTGCCAGCAGCGTAGCCCGGGACCATACCTACAATGAGCAGTTCTTC.